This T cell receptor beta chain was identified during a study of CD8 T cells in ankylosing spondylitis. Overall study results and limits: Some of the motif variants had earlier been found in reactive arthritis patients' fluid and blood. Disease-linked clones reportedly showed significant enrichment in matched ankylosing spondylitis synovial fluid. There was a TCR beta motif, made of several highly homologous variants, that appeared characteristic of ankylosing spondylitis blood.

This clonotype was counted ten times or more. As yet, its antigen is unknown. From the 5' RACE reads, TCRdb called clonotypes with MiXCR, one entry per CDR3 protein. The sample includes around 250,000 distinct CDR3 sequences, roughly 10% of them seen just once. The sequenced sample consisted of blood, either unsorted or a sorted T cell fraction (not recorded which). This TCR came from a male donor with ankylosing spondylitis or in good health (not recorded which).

The CDR3 DNA sequence: TGCGCCAGCAGACCCAAAGAAGCGATCTACGAGCAGTACTTC. It translates to CASRPKEAIYEQYF. The chain combines TRBV5-1 with TRBJ2-7; D gene uncertain. Trimming left V 5 bases short and J 3 bases short, with 15 bases between. The V gene's germline CDR1 is SGHRS and CDR2 YFSETQ. This CDR3 region has 14 residues.